One and the same sample provided the 3 T cell receptor beta chains below, sequenced in a study of T cells in Graves' hyperthyroidism and ophthalmopathy. Amplification yielded TCR beta CDR3 regions, with RNA transcripts as the source. The TCR CDR3 was amplified in a first-round RT-PCR using the HTBI primer set. One entry per CDR3 protein results from TCRdb running MiXCR on the multiplex PCR reads. The data hold a few hundred thousand distinct CDR3 sequences, with roughly 15% observed a single time. The sample taken for sequencing was blood. These receptors were taken from a young woman with Graves' ophthalmopathy.

The chain joins TRBV5-1 to TRBJ2-4; D is unclear. This CDR3 region has 12 residues. Germline V gene data show CDR1 as SGHRS and CDR2 as YFSETQ. V lost 4 bases to trimming and J lost 2 bases, with 4 bases between them. CDR3 residues: CASSPTKNIQYF. CDR3 sequence (DNA): TGCGCCAGCAGCCCTACCAAAAACATTCAGTACTTC. Together with reference TRBV5-1 and TRBJ2-4, the CDR3 gives the full variable domain: KAGVTQTPRYLIKTRGQQVTLSCSPISGHRSVSWYQQTPGQGLQFLFEYFSETQRNKGNFPGRFSGRQFSNSRSEMNVSTLELGDSALYLCASSPTKNIQYFGAGTRLSVL.

The rearrangement joins TRBV27 to TRBJ1-5; no definite D call. This CDR3 is built from 13 residues. Germline-derived CDR1 and CDR2 are MNHEY and SMNVEV (reference sequence). V was cut by 2 bases and J by 9 bases, with 11 bases left in between. CDR3 DNA sequence: TGTGCCAGCAGTTTAGCCCCCCCCCTGCCCCAGCATTTT. Translation gives CASSLAPPLPQHF.

As to this clonotype: At one end the junction does not follow the germline gene, possibly because of a read error. The gene calls are TRBV5-1 and TRBJ1-1; the D is unclear. The V gene's germline CDR1 is SGHRS and CDR2 YFSETQ. This CDR3 is built from 14 residues. CDR3 amino acids: CASSREDRGTEAFF. In DNA, the CDR3 is TGTGCCAGCAGCCGAGAGGACCGAGGGACTGAAGCTTTCTTT.